The clone carrying this T cell receptor (beta chain) has a count of ten or more. No antigen is known for it. This record belongs to a study of CD8 T cells in ankylosing spondylitis. Regarding the study as a whole: There were earlier reports of some motif variants in reactive arthritis synovial fluid and blood. Among TCR beta sequences, a motif of eight highly homologous variants appeared characteristic of ankylosing spondylitis blood.

The germline V gene has CDR1 MNHEY and CDR2 SMNVEV (reference sequence). The CDR3 has 17 amino acids. The V gene end was trimmed by 2 bases and the J gene end by 2 bases; junction bases not matched to a gene: 7. TCRdb reprocessed the 5' RACE reads via MiXCR and lists one record per CDR3 protein. The top ten clones hold approximately 1% of a sample with around 480,000 distinct CDR3 sequences, roughly 15% of them seen once. This chain connects TRBV27 to TRBJ2-5; 11 bases are a match to TRBD2. The source of this sequence is a male donor with ankylosing spondylitis. Sequencing was carried out using blood, either unsorted or a sorted T cell fraction (not recorded which). Written as DNA, the CDR3 is TGTGCCAGCAGTTTAACCCCCGGACTAGCGGGTCAAGAGACCCAGTACTTC. Its translation is CASSLTPGLAGQETQYF.